Shown below are 23 T cell receptor beta chains from a single sample sequenced in a study of tumor-infiltrating lymphocytes in primary liver carcinoma. Unsorted bulk tissue of about 20-30 mg yielded co-extracted RNA and DNA. Starting from around 0.45 ug of total RNA, TCR beta cDNA was produced with a primer in the constant region. Slightly modified ARM-PCR served as the procedure for the TCR beta libraries. These libraries came from three rounds of nested multiplex PCR. TRBV1-TRBV30 forward and Cbeta reverse primers drove the first two approximately 10-cycle rounds. TCRdb passed the multiplex PCR reads through MiXCR, listing each CDR3 protein once. The sample consists of approximately 30,000 distinct CDR3 sequences, 70% to 80% of them appearing once. Sequenced: liver tumor tissue from sampling region 5. The subset denotes: tumor region T5, tumor centre. The receptors were sampled from a man in his forties with primary liver carcinoma and hepatitis B virus infection.

This clonotype appeared once. This chain joins TRBV29-1 and TRBJ2-3; weak D call: TRBD2 (5 bases). The CDR3 is 15 amino acids. CDR1 and CDR2 from the germline V gene are SQVTM and ANQGSEA. V was cut by 4 bases and J by 7 bases, with 21 bases left in between. The CDR3 is CSVVGPTGRTHTQYF. CDR3 nucleotides: TGCAGCGTTGTCGGCCCAACGGGAAGAACACATACGCAGTATTTT.

This clonotype was recorded once. The J gene is TRBJ2-7, the V gene TRBV11-2; the D gene could be TRBD1 or TRBD2 (5 bases each). Germline V gene sequence: CDR1 SGHAT, CDR2 FQNNGV. There are 16 residues in the CDR3. The V and J ends lost 3 bases and 6 bases respectively, with 21 bases between them. This CDR3 reads CASSFIQEAILSEQYF. The CDR3 DNA follows: TGTGCCAGCAGCTTCATACAGGAGGCCATACTTAGCGAGCAGTACTTC.

V gene TRBV10-2 combines with J gene TRBJ2-7; tentatively, D is TRBD1 (5 bases). This CDR3 spans 15 amino acids. V was pared by 7 bases and J by 6 bases, with 22 bases between. The germline gives CDR1 WSHSY, CDR2 SAAADI. This CDR3 reads CASNPGQRAICEQYF. CDR3 bases: TGCGCCAGCAACCCTGGACAAAGGGCGATCTGCGAGCAGTACTTC.

There are a few counts of this clonotype. A junction end diverges from the germline sequence, so it may reflect a read error. The CDR3 nucleotides are TGTGCCAGCACTTACAGGCGGGGGCTGAACACTGAGGCATTCTTT. This encodes CASTYRRGLNTEAFF. The chain couples TRBV6-2 or TRBV6-3 to TRBJ1-1; D possibly corresponds to TRBD1 (6 bases). CDR1 and CDR2 from the germline V gene are MNHEY and SVGEGT. The CDR3 is 15 residues long.

This clonotype was detected only a few times. With a much larger clone just one base away, this may be a read error. The chain combines TRBV25-1 with TRBJ1-2; D not certain. Germline V gives CDR1 MGHDK, CDR2 SYGVNS. This CDR3 comprises 11 residues. As DNA, the CDR3 is TGTACCAGCAGTGACAACTATGGCTACACCTTC. Protein product: CTSSDNYGYTF.

To note about this clonotype: Sequence at one end of the junction differs from germline and may be a read error. The chain employs TRBV11-1 and TRBJ2-2; 7 bases map to TRBD1. The CDR3 sequence is 14 residues long. The V gene's germline CDR1 is SGHAT and CDR2 FQDESV (reference sequence). The CDR3 region is CASRLTGVTGELFF. The CDR3 DNA sequence: TGTGCCAGCCGCCTCACAGGGGTTACCGGGGAACTGTTTTTT.

The V and J genes are TRBV6-6 and TRBJ2-7; D is perhaps TRBD1 (6 bases). The V end lost 6 bases, the J end lost 0 bases, and 18 bases lay between the germline ends. This CDR3 comprises 16 residues. Germline CDR1 and CDR2: MNHNY and SVGAGI (reference sequence). CDR3 sequence reads: CASSITGHAFSYEQYF. CDR3 DNA sequence: TGTGCCAGCAGCATAACGGGACATGCGTTCTCCTACGAGCAGTACTTC.

The chain couples TRBV19 to TRBJ2-1; D not certain. V was clipped by 3 bases and J by 4 bases, with 16 bases between them. CDR1 is LNHDA, CDR2 SQIVND, per germline (reference sequence). The CDR3 runs to 16 residues. CDR3 nucleotide sequence: TGTGCCAGTAGTATCCATGCTAACCCCTCTTACAATGAGCAGTTCTTC. This translates into CASSIHANPSYNEQFF.

About this clonotype itself: A read error may produce the germline difference seen at one junction end. The rearrangement joins TRBV11-2 to TRBJ2-2, with TRBD2 matching 10 bases. The CDR3 spans 15 residues. Germline CDR1 SGHAT, CDR2 FQNNGV. CDR3 residues: CASCSSGSAPGELFF. The CDR3 nucleotides read TGTGCCAGCTGCTCTAGCGGGAGTGCTCCCGGGGAGCTATTTTTT.

Details on this clonotype: The CDR3 ends on some other residue instead of the conserved phenylalanine or tryptophan, so this is likely a read error. V gene TRBV11-2 combines with J gene TRBJ2-3; no definite D call. Germline CDR1 SGHAT, CDR2 FQNNGV. The CDR3 loop spans 14 amino acids. The CDR3 region is CASSLELYTNTQYL. The CDR3, as DNA: TGTGCCAGCAGCCTAGAACTTTACACCAATACGCAGTATTTA.

The chain employs TRBV4-2 and TRBJ2-7; TRBD2 aligns across 16 bases. V lost 10 bases to trimming and J lost 5 bases; unmatched junction nucleotides: 17. This CDR3 region has 18 residues. Germline-derived CDR1 and CDR2 are LGHNA and YNFKEQ. For the CDR3, the DNA is TGTGCCACCGGTGGAATACCGGGACTAGCGGGAGGGCCACACGAGCAGTACTTC. This encodes CATGGIPGLAGGPHEQYF.

This clonotype has just one count. This is likely a read error, given that the CDR3 carries no conserved phenylalanine or tryptophan at its end. The DNA of the CDR3 is TGTGCCAGCAGTGCCCCGTTGGGGGCGTTAGAATCCAATGAGCAGTTCATT. Its translation: CASSAPLGALESNEQFI. The chain uses TRBV6-6 and TRBJ2-1, with D possibly TRBD1 on 6 matching bases. The CDR3 is made up of 17 amino acids. V dropped 5 bases and J dropped 6 bases, with 23 bases sitting between them. Looked up from germline, CDR1 is MNHNY and CDR2 is SVGAGI (reference sequence).

Comment on this clonotype: Mismatch with germline at one junction end may stem from a read error. The rearrangement joins TRBV12-3 or TRBV12-4 to TRBJ2-2; D possibly matches TRBD1 or TRBD2 (6 bases each). The CDR3 totals 15 residues. The CDR3 here is CTSSLWGAPTGELFF. CDR3 bases: TGTACCAGTAGTTTATGGGGGGCGCCCACCGGGGAGCTGTTTTTT.

V is TRBV11-1 and J is TRBJ2-7; D is ambiguous. The CDR3 is made up of 14 amino acids. Germline V gene data show CDR1 as SGHAT and CDR2 as FQDESV (reference sequence). The CDR3 DNA sequence: TGTGACTGCAGCCGAAATTTACACAGTCTCGAGCAGTACTTC. Translating gives CDCSRNLHSLEQYF.

This clonotype was found many times. The V call is TRBV12-3 or TRBV12-4, the J call TRBJ1-1; a weak D match, TRBD1 (6 bases). The V gene lost 7 bases and the J gene lost 2 bases, with 14 bases spanning the gap. The CDR3 is 14 amino acids. CDR3: CASNSRGSNTEAFF. The CDR3 DNA reads TGTGCCAGCAACTCCAGGGGTTCCAACACTGAAGCTTTCTTT.

This chain uses TRBV18 with TRBJ1-5; D unclear. CDR1 and CDR2 (germline): KGHSH, LQKENI. V gave up 3 bases and J gave up 6 bases, with 12 bases separating them. The CDR3 spans 14 residues. CDR3 coding DNA: TGTGCCAGCTCACCTGACCAAATGGTTCAGCCCCAGCATTTT. This gives the protein CASSPDQMVQPQHF.

Worth noting for this clonotype: Without the conserved terminal phenylalanine or tryptophan, this CDR3 likely stems from a read error. The DNA is left out, because the CDR3 cannot be placed on it with certainty; the CDR3 is given as TCRdb lists it. The V gene is TRBV11-2, the J gene TRBJ1-1. The CDR3 extends over 12 residues, inclusive of both ends. CDR1 SGHAT and CDR2 FQNNGV come from the germline V gene. CDR3 region: CASSRPDTESFL.

On this clonotype itself: This likely comes from a read error, as the CDR3 has no conserved phenylalanine or tryptophan at its end. This rearrangement joins TRBV6-5 to TRBJ2-7; D not certain. CDR3 size: 16 residues. Germline CDR1 is MNHEY and CDR2 is SVGAGI. CDR3 DNA sequence: TGTGCCAGCAGTCCGGAAGTAATGGTGAGCTCCTACGTGCAGTACCTC. Translating gives CASSPEVMVSSYVQYL.

Turning to this clonotype: One junction end does not reproduce the germline sequence, and a read error may be involved. The chain uses TRBV7-8 and TRBJ2-1, with 7 bases matching TRBD1. The germline V gene has CDR1 SGHVS and CDR2 FQNEAQ. The CDR3 runs to 18 residues. CDR3 amino acids: CASSQGQTILSSYNEQFF. CDR3 in DNA: TGTGCCAGCAGCCAGGGACAGACGATTTTAAGCTCCTATAATGAGCAGTTCTTC.

A note on this clonotype: At one boundary the junction diverges from the germline segment, which might be a read error. CDR3 residues: CASGQEYGQGFLTEASF. DNA of the CDR3: TGTGCCAGCGGCCAAGAGTACGGACAGGGTTTTTTGACTGAAGCTTCCTTT. This sequence joins TRBV4-2 and TRBJ1-1, with 8 bases that match TRBD1. CDR1 and CDR2 (germline): LGHNA, YNFKEQ. The CDR3 is 17 amino acids.

CDR3 loop: CASSQTWYNEQFF. The CDR3 DNA is TGCGCCAGCAGCCAAACATGGTACAATGAGCAGTTCTTC. V is TRBV4-3 and J is TRBJ2-1; D remains unclear. The CDR3 totals 13 residues. In germline, CDR1 is LGHNA, CDR2 YSLEER. The V and J ends lost 2 bases and 4 bases respectively, with 6 bases between them.

On this clonotype itself: One junction end does not reproduce the germline sequence, and a read error may be involved. The V gene is TRBV11-2, the J gene TRBJ2-2, with D perhaps matching TRBD2 (5 bases). The germline CDR1 and CDR2 sequences are SGHAT and FQNNGV. The CDR3 consists of 15 residues. The CDR3 protein is CASSFAGSNTGKLFF. DNA of the CDR3: TGTGCTAGCAGCTTTGCAGGATCGAACACCGGGAAGTTGTTTTTT. The full variable domain, in which reference TRBV11-2 and TRBJ2-2 provide the parts outside the CDR3, is EAGVAQSPRYKIIEKRQSVAFWCNPISGHATLYWYQQILGQGPKLLIQFQNNGVVDDSQLPKDRFSAERLKGVDSTLKIQPAKLEDSAVYLCASSFAGSNTGKLFFGEGSRLTVL.

The chain has TRBV29-1 and TRBJ1-1; D gene uncertain. Germline loops: CDR1 SQVTM, CDR2 ANQGSEA. Between the trimmed V and J ends, which lost 2 bases and 4 bases, there was a span of 11 bases. CDR3 length equals 13 residues. In DNA form, the CDR3 reads TGCAGCGTTGAATGGGCTGGGAGCACTGAAGCTTTCTTT. Translation gives CSVEWAGSTEAFF. The full variable domain, with the rest looked up from reference TRBV29-1 and TRBJ1-1, is SAVISQKPSRDICQRGTSLTIQCQVDSQVTMMFWYRQQPGQSLTLIATANQGSEATYESGFVIDKFPISRPNLTFSTLTVSNMSPEDSSIYLCSVEWAGSTEAFFGQGTRLTVV.